The text below deals with one TCR beta chain. Its matching antigen is unknown. This sample is drawn from a study of CD8 T cells in ankylosing spondylitis. Quantitative 5'-RACE was performed with molecular barcodes, and it yielded the TCR beta libraries. TCRdb passed the 5' RACE reads through MiXCR, listing each CDR3 protein once. The table records 400,000 to 450,000 distinct CDR3 sequences, 15% to 20% of them present only once. CDR3 size: 16 residues. V shed 5 bases and J 7 bases; nucleotides not matched to a gene: 13. The germline gives CDR1 LNHNV, CDR2 YYDKDF (reference sequence). Study-wide points: Seemingly distinctive of ankylosing spondylitis blood was a TCR beta motif formed by eight highly homologous variants. Prior literature has documented some motif variants in synovial fluid and blood from reactive arthritis. Reports say disease-linked clones showed up significantly more in matched ankylosing spondylitis synovial fluid.

V and J are TRBV15 and TRBJ1-4; 7 bases map to TRBD1. Material for sequencing was blood, either unsorted or a sorted T cell fraction (not recorded which). This TCR was recovered from a male donor with ankylosing spondylitis. The CDR3 nucleotides read TGTGCCACCAGCTCCGGGACAGTCCTATTAGGTGAAAAACTGTTTTTT. Amino acid sequence: CATSSGTVLLGEKLFF.